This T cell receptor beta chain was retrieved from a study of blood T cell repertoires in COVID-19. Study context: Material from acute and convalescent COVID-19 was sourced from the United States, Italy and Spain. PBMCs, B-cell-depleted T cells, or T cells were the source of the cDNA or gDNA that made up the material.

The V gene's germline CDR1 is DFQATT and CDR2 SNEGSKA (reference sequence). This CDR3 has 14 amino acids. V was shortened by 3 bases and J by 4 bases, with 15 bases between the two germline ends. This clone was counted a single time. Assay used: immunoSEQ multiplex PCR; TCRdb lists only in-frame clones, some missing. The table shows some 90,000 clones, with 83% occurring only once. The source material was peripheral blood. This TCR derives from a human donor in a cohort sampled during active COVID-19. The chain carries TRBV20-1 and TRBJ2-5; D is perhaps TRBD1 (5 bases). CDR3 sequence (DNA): TGCAGTGCTAGTATTATAGGGGAATTAGAGACCCAGTACTTC. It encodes CSASIIGELETQYF.